This T cell receptor (beta chain) appears in the sequencing data of a study of T cells in Graves' hyperthyroidism and ophthalmopathy. Study information: It was at initial diagnosis, before any treatment, that peripheral blood was collected. Overall study results and limits: Most thyroid-expanded clonotypes above 0.001 were also found in blood.

Amplified TCR beta CDR3 regions derived from RNA transcripts. First-round RT-PCR with HTBI primers amplified the TCR CDR3 region. TCRdb ran MiXCR on the multiplex PCR reads and lists one entry per CDR3 protein. The sample gives a few hundred thousand distinct CDR3 sequences, around 16% of which show up once; less than 9.5% is in the top ten. From germline, CDR1 is SGHDT and CDR2 YYEEEE. Trimming took 0 bases from V and 5 from J; bases not matched to a gene: 2. This CDR3 contains 14 residues. The sample holds many counts of this clonotype. The target antigen is unknown. The chain combines TRBV5-6 with TRBJ2-1; the match to TRBD2 covers 7 bases. Sequencing input: blood. This receptor was identified in a woman between 25 and 40 years old with Graves' hyperthyroidism. DNA for the CDR3: TGTGCCAGCAGCTTGGCGGGGAGGGACAATGAGCAGTTCTTC. This encodes CASSLAGRDNEQFF. Based on the CDR3 plus reference TRBV5-6 and TRBJ2-1, the full variable domain is DAGVTQSPTHLIKTRGQQVTLRCSPKSGHDTVSWYQQALGQGPQFIFQYYEEEERQRGNFPDRFSGHQFPNYSSELNVNALLLGDSALYLCASSLAGRDNEQFFGPGTRLTVL.